This T cell receptor beta chain is from a study of type 1 regulatory T cells. About the study: An in vitro protocol generated T-allo10, a Tr1-enriched, alloantigen-specific CD4 T cell product. Points from the study as a whole: Type 1 regulatory T cells had a more restricted TCR repertoire than non-type 1 regulatory T cells.

Comments on this clonotype: Its cognate antigen is unknown.

TCRdb passed the reads through MiXCR, listing each CDR3 protein once. The data show more than 60,000 distinct CDR3 sequences, with 49% seen just once and 2% to 2.5% held by the top ten. This CDR3 has 15 amino acids. V dropped 3 bases and J dropped 10 bases, with 19 bases sitting between them. CDR1 and CDR2 from the germline V gene are MGHRA and YSYEKL. This rearrangement joins TRBV4-1 to TRBJ2-1; possible D gene TRBD2, 6 bases. The specimen sequenced was cultured non-Tr1 T cells, either the whole culture or a sorted T cell fraction (not recorded which). The TCR originated in a human donor in good health. CDR3 coding DNA: TGCGCCAGCAGCCACGACCCCAACTACGGGAGAGAGCAGTTCTTC. Translation: CASSHDPNYGREQFF.